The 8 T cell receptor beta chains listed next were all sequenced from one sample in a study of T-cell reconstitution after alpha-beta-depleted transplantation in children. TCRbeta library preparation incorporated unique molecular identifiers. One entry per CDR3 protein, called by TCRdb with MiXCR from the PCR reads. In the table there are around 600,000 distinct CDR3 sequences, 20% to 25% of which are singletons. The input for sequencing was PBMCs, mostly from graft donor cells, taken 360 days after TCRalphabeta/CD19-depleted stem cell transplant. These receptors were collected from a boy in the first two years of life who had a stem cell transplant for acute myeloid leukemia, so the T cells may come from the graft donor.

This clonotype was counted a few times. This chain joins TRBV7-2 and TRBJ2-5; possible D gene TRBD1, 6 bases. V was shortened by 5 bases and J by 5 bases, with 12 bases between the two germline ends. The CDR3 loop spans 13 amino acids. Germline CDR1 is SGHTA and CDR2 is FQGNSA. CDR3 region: CASSRDIRETQYF. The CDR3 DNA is TGTGCCAGCAGCAGGGACATCAGGGAGACCCAGTACTTC.

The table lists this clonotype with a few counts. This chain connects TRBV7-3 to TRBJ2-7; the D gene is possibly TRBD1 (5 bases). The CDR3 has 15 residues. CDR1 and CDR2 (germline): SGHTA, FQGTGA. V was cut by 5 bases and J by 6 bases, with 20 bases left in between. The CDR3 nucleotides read TGTGCCAGCAGCCCAATTATGGGAACAGGCCTCGAGCAGTACTTC. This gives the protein CASSPIMGTGLEQYF.

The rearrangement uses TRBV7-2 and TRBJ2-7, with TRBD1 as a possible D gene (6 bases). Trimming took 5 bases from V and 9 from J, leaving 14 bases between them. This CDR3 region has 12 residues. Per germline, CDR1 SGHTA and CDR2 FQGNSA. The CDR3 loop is CASSRGRQVQYV. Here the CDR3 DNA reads TGTGCCAGCAGCCGGGGACGACAGGTGCAGTACGTC.

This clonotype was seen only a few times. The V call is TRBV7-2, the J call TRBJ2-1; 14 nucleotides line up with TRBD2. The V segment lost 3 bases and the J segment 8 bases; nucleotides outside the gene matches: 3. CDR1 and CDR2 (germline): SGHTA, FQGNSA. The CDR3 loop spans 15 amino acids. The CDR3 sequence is CASSFGLAGGDEQFF. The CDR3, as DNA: TGTGCCAGCAGCTTCGGACTAGCGGGGGGCGATGAGCAGTTCTTC.

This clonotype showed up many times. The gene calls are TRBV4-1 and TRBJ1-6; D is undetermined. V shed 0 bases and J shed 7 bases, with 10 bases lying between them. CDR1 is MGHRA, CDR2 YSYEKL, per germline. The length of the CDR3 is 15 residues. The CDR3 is CASSQEAGLNSPLHF. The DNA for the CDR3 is TGCGCCAGCAGCCAAGAGGCAGGACTAAATTCACCCCTCCACTTT.

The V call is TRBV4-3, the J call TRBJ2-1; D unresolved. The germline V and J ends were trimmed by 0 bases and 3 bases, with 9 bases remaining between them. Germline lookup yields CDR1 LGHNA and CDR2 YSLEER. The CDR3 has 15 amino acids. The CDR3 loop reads CASSQDRNYYNEQFF. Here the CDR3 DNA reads TGCGCCAGCAGCCAAGATAGGAACTACTACAATGAGCAGTTCTTC.

The CDR3 sequence: CATSYSSYEQYF. CDR3 coding DNA: TGTGCCACCAGTTATAGCTCCTACGAGCAGTACTTC. The rearrangement uses TRBV15 and TRBJ2-7; D gene ambiguous. The CDR3 covers 12 residues. V lost 6 bases to trimming and J lost 0 bases, with 6 bases between them. CDR1 is LNHNV, CDR2 YYDKDF, per germline (reference sequence).

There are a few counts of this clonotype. DNA of the CDR3: TGCAGCGTTGAAGAGTGGGGACAGGGGTCAACCTCTGGGGCCAACGTCCTGACTTTC. This translates into CSVEEWGQGSTSGANVLTF. This rearrangement joins TRBV29-1 to TRBJ2-6; 10 nucleotides agree with TRBD1. This CDR3 is 19 amino acids long. J was trimmed by 0 bases and V by 0 bases; bases with no gene match: 8. In germline, CDR1 is SQVTM, CDR2 ANQGSEA.